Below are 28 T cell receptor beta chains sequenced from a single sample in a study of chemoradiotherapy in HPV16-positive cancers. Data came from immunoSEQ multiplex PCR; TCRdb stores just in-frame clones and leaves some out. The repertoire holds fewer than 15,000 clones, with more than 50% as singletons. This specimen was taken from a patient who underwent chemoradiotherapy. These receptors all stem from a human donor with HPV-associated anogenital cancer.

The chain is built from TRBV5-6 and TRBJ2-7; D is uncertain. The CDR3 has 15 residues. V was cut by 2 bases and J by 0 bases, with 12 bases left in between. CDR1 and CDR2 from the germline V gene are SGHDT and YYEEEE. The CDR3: CASSFRAESSYEQYF. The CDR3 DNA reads TGTGCCAGCAGCTTTCGGGCTGAGAGCTCCTACGAGCAGTACTTC.

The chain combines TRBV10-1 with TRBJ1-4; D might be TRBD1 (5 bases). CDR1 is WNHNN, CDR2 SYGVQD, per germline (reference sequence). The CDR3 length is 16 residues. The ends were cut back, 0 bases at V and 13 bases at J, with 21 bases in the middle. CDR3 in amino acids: CASSESWGRPIRLLFF. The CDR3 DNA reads TGCGCCAGCAGTGAGTCGTGGGGACGGCCGATAAGACTACTGTTTTTT.

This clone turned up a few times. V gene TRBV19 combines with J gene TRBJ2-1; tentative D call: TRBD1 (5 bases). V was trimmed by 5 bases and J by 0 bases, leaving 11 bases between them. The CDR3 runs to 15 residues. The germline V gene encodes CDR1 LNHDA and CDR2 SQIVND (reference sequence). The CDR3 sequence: CASSEDTRSYNEQFF. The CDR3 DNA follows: TGTGCCAGTAGTGAGGACACCCGCTCCTACAATGAGCAGTTCTTC.

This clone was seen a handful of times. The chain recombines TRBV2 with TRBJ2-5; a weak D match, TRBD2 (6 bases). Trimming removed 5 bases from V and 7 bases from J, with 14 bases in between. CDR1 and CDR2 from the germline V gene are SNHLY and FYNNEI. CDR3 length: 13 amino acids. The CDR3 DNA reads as TGTGCCAGCAGTCTCGACCCCGGGGGGACCCAGTACTTC. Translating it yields CASSLDPGGTQYF.

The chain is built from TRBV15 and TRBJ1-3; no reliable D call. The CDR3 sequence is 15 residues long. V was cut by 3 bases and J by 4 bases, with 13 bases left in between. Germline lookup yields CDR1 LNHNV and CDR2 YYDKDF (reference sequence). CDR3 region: CATSSWGSEGNTIYF. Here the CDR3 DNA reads TGTGCCACCAGCAGTTGGGGATCGGAAGGAAACACCATATATTTT.

The CDR3 region has the DNA TGTGCCTGGAGTGAAGGGATGAACACTGAAGCTTTCTTT. This translates into CAWSEGMNTEAFF. The chain combines TRBV30 with TRBJ1-1, with no clear D. This CDR3 is built from 13 residues. The V gene lost 1 base and the J gene lost 0 bases, with 6 bases spanning the gap. In germline, CDR1 is GTSNPN, CDR2 SVGIG (reference sequence).

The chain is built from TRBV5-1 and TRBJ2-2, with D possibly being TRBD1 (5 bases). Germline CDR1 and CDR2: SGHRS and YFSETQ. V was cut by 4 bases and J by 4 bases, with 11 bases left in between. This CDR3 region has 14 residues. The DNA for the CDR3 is TGCGCCAGCAGCGCTGGAAGGGGCACCGGGGAGCTGTTTTTT. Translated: CASSAGRGTGELFF. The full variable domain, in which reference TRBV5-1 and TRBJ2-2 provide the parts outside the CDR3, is KAGVTQTPRYLIKTRGQQVTLSCSPISGHRSVSWYQQTPGQGLQFLFEYFSETQRNKGNFPGRFSGRQFSNSRSEMNVSTLELGDSALYLCASSAGRGTGELFFGEGSRLTVL.

CDR3: CASSDRQTGEQYF. CDR3 bases: TGTGCCAGCAGTGATAGACAGACTGGCGAGCAGTACTTC. The V gene is TRBV2, the J gene TRBJ2-7, with D possibly TRBD1 on 5 matching bases. The V gene's germline CDR1 is SNHLY and CDR2 FYNNEI. The V gene lost 3 bases and the J gene lost 6 bases, with 12 bases spanning the gap. The CDR3 extends over 13 amino acids.

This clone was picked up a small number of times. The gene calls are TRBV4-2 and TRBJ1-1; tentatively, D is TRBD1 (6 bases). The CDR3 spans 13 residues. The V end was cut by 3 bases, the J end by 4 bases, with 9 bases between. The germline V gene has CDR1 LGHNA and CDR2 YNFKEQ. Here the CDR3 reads CASSQGARTEAFF. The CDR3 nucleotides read TGTGCCAGCAGCCAGGGGGCCCGCACTGAAGCTTTCTTT.

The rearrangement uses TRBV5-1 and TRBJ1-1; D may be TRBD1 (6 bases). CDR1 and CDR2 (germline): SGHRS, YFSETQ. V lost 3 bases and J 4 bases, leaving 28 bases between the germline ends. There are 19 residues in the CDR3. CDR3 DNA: TGCGCCAGCAGCTCCAAGCCTATGGGGGGGCGCGGGGTCGGCACTGAAGCTTTCTTT. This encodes CASSSKPMGGRGVGTEAFF.

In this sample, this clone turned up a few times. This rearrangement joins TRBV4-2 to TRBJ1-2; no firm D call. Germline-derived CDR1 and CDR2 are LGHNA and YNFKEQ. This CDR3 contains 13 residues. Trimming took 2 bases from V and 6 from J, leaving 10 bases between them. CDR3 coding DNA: TGTGCCAGCAGCCAACCGTGGGAAAATGGCTACACCTTC. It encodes CASSQPWENGYTF.

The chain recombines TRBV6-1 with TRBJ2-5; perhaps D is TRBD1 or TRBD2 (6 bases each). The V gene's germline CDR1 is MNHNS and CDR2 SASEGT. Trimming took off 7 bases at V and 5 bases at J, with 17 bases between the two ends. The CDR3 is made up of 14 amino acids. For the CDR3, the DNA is TGTGCCAGCACCTCGATGGGGGGCCGGGAGACCCAGTACTTC. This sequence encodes CASTSMGGRETQYF.

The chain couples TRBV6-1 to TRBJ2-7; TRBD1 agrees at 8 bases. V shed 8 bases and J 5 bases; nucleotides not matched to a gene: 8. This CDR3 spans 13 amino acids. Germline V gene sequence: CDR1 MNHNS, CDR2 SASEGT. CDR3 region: CASVGTGLNEQYF. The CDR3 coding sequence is TGTGCCAGCGTGGGGACAGGTCTGAACGAGCAGTACTTC.

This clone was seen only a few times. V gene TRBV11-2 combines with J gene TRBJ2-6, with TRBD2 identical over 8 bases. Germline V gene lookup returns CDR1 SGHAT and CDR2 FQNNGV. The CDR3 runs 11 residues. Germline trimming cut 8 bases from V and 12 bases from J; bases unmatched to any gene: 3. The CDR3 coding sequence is TGTGCCAGCGGCGGGGGGATCGTCCTGACTTTC. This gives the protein CASGGGIVLTF.

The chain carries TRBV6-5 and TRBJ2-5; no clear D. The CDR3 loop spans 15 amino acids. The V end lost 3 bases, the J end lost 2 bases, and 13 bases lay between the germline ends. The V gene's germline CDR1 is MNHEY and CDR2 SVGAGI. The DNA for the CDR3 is TGTGCCAGCAGTTATAGGGCGCGGCCTCAAGAGACCCAGTACTTC. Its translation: CASSYRARPQETQYF.

DNA of the CDR3: TGTGCCAGCAGCTCCCTATTAAACGGGGGCCCCAGCTCCTACGAGCAGTACTTC. It encodes CASSSLLNGGPSSYEQYF. The V call is TRBV7-6, the J call TRBJ2-7; tentatively, D is TRBD1 or TRBD2 (6 bases each). With 4 bases removed from V and 0 bases from J, the gap between germline ends came to 22 bases. Per the germline V gene, CDR1 is SGHVS and CDR2 is FNYEAQ. The CDR3 has 18 amino acids.

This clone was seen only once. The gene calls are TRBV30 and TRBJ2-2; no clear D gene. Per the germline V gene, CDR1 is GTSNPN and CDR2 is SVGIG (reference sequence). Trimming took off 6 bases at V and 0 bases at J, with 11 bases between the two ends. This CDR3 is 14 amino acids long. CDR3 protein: CACLPGANTGELFF. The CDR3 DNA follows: TGTGCCTGTTTGCCAGGTGCGAACACCGGGGAGCTGTTTTTT.

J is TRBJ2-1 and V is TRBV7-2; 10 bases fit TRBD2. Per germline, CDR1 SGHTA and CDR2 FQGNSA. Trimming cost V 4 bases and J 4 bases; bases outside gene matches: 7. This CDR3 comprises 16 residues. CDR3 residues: CASSSQAGGTYNEQFF. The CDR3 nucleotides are TGTGCCAGCAGCTCGCAAGCGGGGGGGACTTACAATGAGCAGTTCTTC.

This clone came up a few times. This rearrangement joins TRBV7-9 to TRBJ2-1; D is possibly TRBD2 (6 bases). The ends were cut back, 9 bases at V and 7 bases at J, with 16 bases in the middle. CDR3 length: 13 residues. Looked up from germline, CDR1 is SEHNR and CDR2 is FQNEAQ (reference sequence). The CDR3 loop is CASRDSEANEQFF. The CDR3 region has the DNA TGTGCCAGTCGGGACTCGGAGGCAAATGAGCAGTTCTTC.

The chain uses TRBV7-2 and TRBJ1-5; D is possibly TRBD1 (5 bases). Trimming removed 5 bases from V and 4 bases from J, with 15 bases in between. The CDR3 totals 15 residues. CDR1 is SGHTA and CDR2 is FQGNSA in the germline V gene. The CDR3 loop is CASSPPGAGNQPQHF. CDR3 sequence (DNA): TGTGCCAGCAGCCCGCCCGGGGCGGGAAATCAGCCCCAGCATTTT.

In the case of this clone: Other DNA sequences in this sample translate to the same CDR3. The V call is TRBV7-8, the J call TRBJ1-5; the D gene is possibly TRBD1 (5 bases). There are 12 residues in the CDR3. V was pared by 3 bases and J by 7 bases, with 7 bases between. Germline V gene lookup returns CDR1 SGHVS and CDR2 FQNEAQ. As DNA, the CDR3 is TGTGCCAGCAGCTTGAGGGGACAGCCCCAGCATTTT. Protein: CASSLRGQPQHF.

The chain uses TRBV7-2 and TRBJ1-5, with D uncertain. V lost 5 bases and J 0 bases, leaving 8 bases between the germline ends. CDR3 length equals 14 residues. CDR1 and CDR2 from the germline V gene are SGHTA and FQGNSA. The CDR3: CASSDRYSNQPQHF. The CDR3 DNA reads TGTGCCAGCAGCGACCGGTATAGCAATCAGCCCCAGCATTTT.

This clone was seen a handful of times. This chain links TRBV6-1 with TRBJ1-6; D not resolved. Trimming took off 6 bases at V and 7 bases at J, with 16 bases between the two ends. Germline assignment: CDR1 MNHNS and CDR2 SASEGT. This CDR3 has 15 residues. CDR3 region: CASSASPENNSPLHF. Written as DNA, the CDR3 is TGTGCCAGCAGCGCCTCGCCAGAAAACAATTCACCCCTCCACTTT.

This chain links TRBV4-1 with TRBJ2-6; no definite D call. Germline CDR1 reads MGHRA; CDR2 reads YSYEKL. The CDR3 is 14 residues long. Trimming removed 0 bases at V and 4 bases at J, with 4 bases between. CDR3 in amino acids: CASSQEGGANVLTF. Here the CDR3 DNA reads TGCGCCAGCAGCCAAGAAGGAGGGGCCAACGTCCTGACTTTC.

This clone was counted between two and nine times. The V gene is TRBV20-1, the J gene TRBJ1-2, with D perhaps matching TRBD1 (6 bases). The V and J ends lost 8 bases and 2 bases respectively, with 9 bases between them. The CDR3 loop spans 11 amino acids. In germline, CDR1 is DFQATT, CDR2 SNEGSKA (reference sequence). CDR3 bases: TGCAGTACTCAGGGGAACTATGGCTACACCTTC. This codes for CSTQGNYGYTF.

CDR3 DNA sequence: TGTGCCAGCAGCCGGGACGGCGACACCATATATTTT. Translated: CASSRDGDTIYF. V is TRBV6-5 and J is TRBJ1-3; TRBD1 is a possible D gene (5 bases). The germline CDR1 and CDR2 sequences are MNHEY and SVGAGI. V was cut by 6 bases and J by 8 bases, with 11 bases left in between. The CDR3 runs 12 residues.

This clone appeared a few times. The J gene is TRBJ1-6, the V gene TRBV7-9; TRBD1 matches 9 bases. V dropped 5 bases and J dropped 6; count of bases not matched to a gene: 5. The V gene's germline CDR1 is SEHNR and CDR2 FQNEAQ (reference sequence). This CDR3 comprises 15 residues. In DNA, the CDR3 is TGTGCCAGCAGCCCCTTGGGACAGGGTAATTCACCCCTCCACTTT. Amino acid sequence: CASSPLGQGNSPLHF.

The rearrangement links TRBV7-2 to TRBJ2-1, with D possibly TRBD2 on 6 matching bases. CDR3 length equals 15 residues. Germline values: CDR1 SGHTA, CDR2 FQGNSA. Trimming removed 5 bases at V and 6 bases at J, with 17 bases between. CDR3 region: CASSDGLLSGNEQFF. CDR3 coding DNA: TGTGCCAGCAGCGATGGACTATTGAGCGGCAATGAGCAGTTCTTC.